The subject of this entry is one T cell receptor beta chain. Its antigen is not identified. Libraries were prepared by immunoSEQ multiplex PCR; TCRdb keeps only in-frame clonotypes and omits some of them. The sample holds approximately 27,000 clones, 85% to 90% seen once. This CDR3 has 14 amino acids. The germline V gene has CDR1 SGHDT and CDR2 YYEEEE. Time point: time of PML onset. PML was confirmed by JC virus DNA in cerebrospinal fluid. This specimen belongs to a study of multiple sclerosis patients with progressive multifocal leukoencephalopathy. Points from the study as a whole: No common TRBV or TRBJ usage or pairing appeared at PML. PML-onset expanded TRB clones were detectable before and during natalizumab therapy. Lower normalized Shannon entropy suggested reduced TRB diversity in most PML patients.

The source material was PBMCs, sampled from a patient treated with natalizumab. The clonotype comes from a woman aged 25 to 39 with progressive multifocal leukoencephalopathy. V usage is TRBV5-6 and J usage is TRBJ2-5; possible D gene TRBD2, 5 bases. The DNA end favors TRBJ2-7, so the J call may be wrong. DNA of the CDR3: TGTGCCAGCAGCTTTAGGGAGAGGACCTACGAGCAGTACTTC. It yields the protein CASSFRERTYEQYF.